Listed below are T cell receptor beta chains from one sample, sequenced in a study of early T cells in non-severe SARS-CoV-2 infection. MiXCR, applied by TCRdb to the 5' RACE reads, yields one record per CDR3 protein. The profile shows tens of thousands of distinct CDR3 sequences, about 14% of them singletons. The sequenced material came from whole blood. These receptors were taken from an adult who was a healthcare worker with PCR-confirmed SARS-CoV-2 infection or an uninfected control (not recorded which). Each CDR3 is given without its conserved first and last residue. Fields, in order: D gene, V gene, CDR3 protein. The D gene is left open where the match is weak.

>TRBD2|TRBV27
ASSLLGGALLADNEQF
>-|TRBV28
ASSPTGNTEAF
>-|TRBV20-1
SARWGPNQPQH
>TRBD1|TRBV28
ASSLIQGQSYEQY
>-|TRBV21-1
ASRGGSEGSSYEQY
>-|TRBV5-1
ASSSGVDTDTQY
>TRBD1|TRBV28
ASRLQGARNIQY
>-|TRBV10-3
AISELGRNQPQH
>TRBD1|TRBV5-6
ASSSTGGALNQPQH
>-|TRBV24-1
ATSGGERGNQPQH
>-|TRBV6-5
ASSMTGDYGYT
>-|TRBV5-5
ASSLEGPYEQY
>-|TRBV11-2
ASSLGGQGHQPQH
>TRBD1|TRBV4-3
ASSRDRVTGELF
>TRBD1|TRBV7-8
ASSSGTVRQPQH
>-|TRBV5-6
ASSLGNTYEQY
>TRBD1|TRBV12-5
ASGLVADRGFNQPQH
>-|TRBV27
ASSLTALNTEAF
>-|TRBV2
ASNGEMNTEAF
>-|TRBV6-2/TRBV6-3
ASSYSRQASANYGYT
>-|TRBV29-1
SVEIRAGIMNTEAF
>-|TRBV28
ASSLPYSSTQY
>TRBD1|TRBV6-1
ASSEEGGRGRPQH
>TRBD1|TRBV6-5
ASSYSGTGVIPYEQY
>-|TRBV28
ASSWGVEQY
>TRBD1|TRBV28
ASSGRGTGNSPLH
>-|TRBV5-4
ASRPGPQDTQY
>-|TRBV5-1
ASSLEQGGNSPLH
>-|TRBV13
ASSLYYTGQTYEQY
>TRBD1|TRBV19
ASEPPGTGLYGYT
>TRBD2|TRBV7-2
ASSPLGGGHNEQF
>-|TRBV9
ASSVEGADTQY
>-|TRBV5-1
ASASGVQETQY
>TRBD1|TRBV27
ASTRTGSPSPLH
>-|TRBV15
ATSRDLPENYGYT
>-|TRBV29-1
SVGQGTEELF
>-|TRBV14
ASSQGPGGGYT
>TRBD2|TRBV7-2
ASSFKIAGTQTQY
>TRBD1|TRBV20-1
SARRDRGGSYNSPLH
>-|TRBV20-1
SARDLGQTLWEQY
>-|TRBV11-2
ASSPQGGVTEAF
>-|TRBV28
ASSRSERRSSRDQPQH
>TRBD1|TRBV5-4
ASSMRPYGGQRKSYEQY
>-|TRBV28
ASSRIDGSYEQY
>-|TRBV15
ATSRVTAENTEAF
>-|TRBV11-2
ASSSADGAGETQY
>-|TRBV29-1
SVGIQDGAYGYT
>-|TRBV28
ASSLGSTDTQY
>TRBD2|TRBV7-6
ASSLEAGDRQF
>-|TRBV4-3
ASSQVVWEDTQY
>-|TRBV10-3
AISGRTDYEQY
>-|TRBV28
ASSLSARGTTGELF
>-|TRBV28
ASSFLSYGYT
>-|TRBV19
ASSIQEGGELF
>-|TRBV20-1
SARDPRVASDTQY